This T cell receptor beta chain came from a study of blood T cell repertoires in COVID-19. Study context: Specimens from acute and convalescent COVID-19 originated in the United States, Italy and Spain.

Participants were aged roughly 18 to 100 years from around 26 US areas. The CDR3 spans 14 residues. The germline CDR1 and CDR2 sequences are SQVTM and ANQGSEA. The V gene end was trimmed by 4 bases and the J gene end by 6 bases; junction bases not matched to a gene: 8. The repertoire was sequenced with immunoSEQ multiplex PCR; TCRdb's copy has only in-frame clones and lacks some. Among around 230,000 clones listed, approximately 89% were seen once. V and J are TRBV29-1 and TRBJ1-1; 10 bases map to TRBD1. The sequence was collected from a young woman with acute COVID-19. The material sequenced was PBMCs or T cells enriched from blood (not recorded which). CDR3 coding DNA: TGCAGCGTTGTCCGGCGGGACAGGGGCGCTGAAGCTTTCTTT. Amino acids: CSVVRRDRGAEAFF.